A single sample is the source of the 16 T cell receptor beta chains below, sequenced in a study of blood T cells in healthy people across ages (dated by TCRdb to 2013 to 2016). Receptor libraries were prepared by 5' RACE. The sequencer was an Illumina HiSeq 2500. A second PCR of roughly 7 to 11 cycles was performed with a sample-barcoded 5' primer and a J-beta primer mix. In-frame beta chains were kept once TCRdb had trimmed the public reads at Q25 with fastp and called clones with MiXCR. Rows are unified per CDR3 protein, each entry keeping the most common DNA and genes. The sample records around 990,000 distinct CDR3 sequences, roughly two fifths of which are singletons. The leading ten clones occupy around 12% of the sample. Material: blood. All receptors derive from a man aged 18-30 years in good health.

This clonotype appeared a single time. The chain has TRBV27 and TRBJ1-1; 7 nucleotides match TRBD1. Trimming cost V 6 bases and J 1 base; bases outside gene matches: 14. Germline lookup yields CDR1 MNHEY and CDR2 SMNVEV (reference sequence). The CDR3 spans 17 residues. CDR3 protein: CASSPNADRRKNTEAFF. The DNA for the CDR3 is TGTGCCAGCAGCCCAAACGCGGACAGGCGAAAGAACACTGAAGCTTTCTTT.

J is TRBJ1-1 and V is TRBV15, with D possibly being TRBD1 (5 bases). Looked up from germline, CDR1 is LNHNV and CDR2 is YYDKDF (reference sequence). The V end lost 5 bases, the J end lost 3 bases, and 7 bases lay between the germline ends. CDR3 length: 12 amino acids. CDR3 region: CATSWGYTEAFF. In DNA, the CDR3 is TGTGCCACCAGCTGGGGCTACACTGAAGCTTTCTTT. Based on the CDR3 plus reference TRBV15 and TRBJ1-1, the full variable domain is DAMVIQNPRYQVTQFGKPVTLSCSQTLNHNVMYWYQQKSSQAPKLLFHYYDKDFNNEADTPDNFQSRRPNTSFCFLDIRSPGLGDTAMYLCATSWGYTEAFFGQGTRLTVV.

The rearrangement joins TRBV10-3 to TRBJ1-1, with 7 bases identical to TRBD1. V lost 6 bases and J lost 2; bases outside the gene matches: 12. Germline lookup yields CDR1 ENHRY and CDR2 SYGVKD. CDR3 length: 16 amino acids. The CDR3, as DNA: TGTGCCATCAGCTGGGTCAGGACAGGCGGCAACACTGAAGCTTTCTTT. This encodes CAISWVRTGGNTEAFF.

The V call is TRBV6-5, the J call TRBJ1-2; D remains ambiguous. This CDR3 comprises 14 residues. Trimming removed 7 bases at V and 1 base at J, with 13 bases between. Germline CDR1 reads MNHEY; CDR2 reads SVGAGI. The CDR3 sequence: CASTQGSYNYGYTF. The CDR3 bases are TGTGCCAGCACCCAAGGGAGTTATAACTATGGCTACACCTTC.

The chain employs TRBV5-1 and TRBJ2-7, with TRBD2 matching over 7 bases. J gave up 7 bases and V 4 bases, and 8 bases lay outside the gene matches. This CDR3 spans 13 amino acids. The germline V gene encodes CDR1 SGHRS and CDR2 YFSETQ. CDR3 nucleotides: TGCGCCAGCAGCAAAAGCGGGGCCCATGAGCAGTACTTC. Its translation: CASSKSGAHEQYF.

This chain joins TRBV25-1 and TRBJ1-4, with no clear D. This CDR3 is built from 14 residues. V gave up 3 bases and J gave up 5 bases, with 10 bases separating them. Germline V gene lookup returns CDR1 MGHDK and CDR2 SYGVNS. This CDR3 is CASSDFTENEKLFF. CDR3 DNA sequence: TGTGCCAGCAGTGATTTTACAGAGAATGAAAAACTGTTTTTT.

The V gene is TRBV28, the J gene TRBJ2-1, with a tentative D call TRBD1 (5 bases). V was pared by 2 bases and J by 0 bases, with 11 bases between. Germline CDR1 is MDHEN and CDR2 is SYDVKM. CDR3 length: 16 residues. CDR3 protein: CASSLGIGDSYNEQFF. CDR3 DNA sequence: TGTGCCAGCAGTTTAGGAATAGGGGACTCCTACAATGAGCAGTTCTTC.

This chain joins TRBV2 and TRBJ1-2, with 7 bases lining up with TRBD1. J gave up 4 bases and V 6 bases, and 2 bases lay outside the gene matches. In germline, CDR1 is SNHLY, CDR2 FYNNEI. CDR3 size: 12 residues. In DNA, the CDR3 is TGTGCCAGCAGGACAGGGTTCTATGGCTACACCTTC. Translated: CASRTGFYGYTF.

The chain combines TRBV3-1 with TRBJ1-1; D call uncertain. V shed 1 base and J shed 4 bases, with 13 bases lying between them. This CDR3 spans 15 amino acids. Germline V gene data show CDR1 as LGHDT and CDR2 as YNNKEL (reference sequence). The CDR3 is CASSQAQISSTEAFF. As DNA, the CDR3 is TGTGCCAGCAGCCAAGCGCAGATTTCAAGCACTGAAGCTTTCTTT.

This clonotype was recorded a few times. The V gene is TRBV4-3, the J gene TRBJ2-2; D might be TRBD1 (5 bases). Per the germline V gene, CDR1 is LGHNA and CDR2 is YSLEER. V shed 2 bases and J shed 6 bases, with 7 bases lying between them. This CDR3 has 13 amino acids. The DNA for the CDR3 is TGCGCCAGCAGCCAACAGGGCGCCGGGGAGCTGTTTTTT. Residues: CASSQQGAGELFF.

V and J are TRBV4-1 and TRBJ1-1, with D possibly TRBD1 on 5 matching bases. Deletions cut 4 bases from V and 1 base from J, with 13 bases between. This CDR3 spans 15 amino acids. Germline lookup yields CDR1 MGHRA and CDR2 YSYEKL. The CDR3 bases are TGCGCCAGCAGCCCCAGGGAGTTAGGGAACACTGAAGCTTTCTTT. Its translation is CASSPRELGNTEAFF.

This clonotype was seen a few times. This CDR3 is CASVNSDYSPLHF. The CDR3 region has the DNA TGTGCCAGCGTGAACAGTGACTATTCACCCCTCCACTTT. The chain carries TRBV6-2 or TRBV6-3 and TRBJ1-6; D remains unclear. The CDR3 is 13 residues long. Trimming stripped 8 bases from V and 8 bases from J, with 13 bases between. Germline CDR1 MNHEY, CDR2 SVGEGT.

J is TRBJ1-1 and V is TRBV7-9; 7 nucleotides agree with TRBD1. V lost 3 bases to trimming and J lost 6 bases; unmatched junction nucleotides: 7. The CDR3 is 14 amino acids. The V gene's germline CDR1 is SEHNR and CDR2 FQNEAQ (reference sequence). The CDR3 sequence is CASSFPTGTPEAFF. The CDR3 coding sequence is TGTGCCAGCAGCTTCCCGACAGGGACTCCTGAAGCTTTCTTT.

This clonotype was seen ten or more times. This chain connects TRBV11-2 to TRBJ2-3; no clear D. This CDR3 is 12 amino acids long. Looked up from germline, CDR1 is SGHAT and CDR2 is FQNNGV. V gave up 1 base and J gave up 4 bases, with 3 bases separating them. The DNA for the CDR3 is TGTGCCAGCAGCTTAGTACCAGATACGCAGTATTTT. Residues: CASSLVPDTQYF.

The J gene is TRBJ1-5, the V gene TRBV6-6; D is uncertain. Trimming removed 8 bases at V and 1 base at J, with 6 bases between. Germline V lookup: CDR1 MNHNY, CDR2 SVGAGI (reference sequence). The CDR3 sequence is 12 residues long. The CDR3: CASGESNQPQHF. The CDR3 bases are TGTGCCAGCGGAGAGAGCAATCAGCCCCAGCATTTT.

This clonotype was observed a few times. This chain joins TRBV12-3 or TRBV12-4 and TRBJ1-1; unclear D gene. The CDR3 covers 19 residues. V was trimmed by 3 bases and J by 2 bases, leaving 25 bases between them. CDR3: CASSFPVPAGGFLNTEAFF. CDR3 nucleotides: TGTGCCAGCAGTTTCCCAGTTCCGGCAGGAGGTTTTTTAAACACTGAAGCTTTCTTT.